This TCR beta chain was identified in a study of identical twins (dated by TCRdb to 2016 to 2017). As for the study more broadly: To test whether fetal clonotypes persist, the study used deep sequencing on TCR alpha and beta repertoires from monozygotic twins, unrelated adults of various ages, and cord blood. Replicate twin experiments were performed at different times using different library preparation protocols to rule out contamination. Study-level results and caveats: A weaker excess of twin sharing was found in beta out-of-frame sequences because the signal-to-noise ratio was lowered by fewer shared sequences. In monozygotic twins, recombination models systematically underestimated out-of-frame TCR alpha sharing, but the models matched the sharing seen between unrelated individuals. Out-of-frame TCR alpha sequences shared between twins showed an excess of low generation-probability sequences compared with coincidental sharing between unrelated individuals. Zero-insertion analyses could be partly confounded by invariant T cells such as MAIT and iNKT, although diverse VJ usage argued against such confounding for most clonotypes. Fewer insertions were carried by abundant cord blood beta clonotypes, a similar but weaker trend appeared in young adult naive repertoires, and no such trend appeared in memory repertoires. Because the same donors could not be followed over many years, conclusions were based on cross-sectional statistical analysis.

Cut back by 6 bases and 4 bases, the V and J ends lie 15 bases apart. Measured from the cysteine to the phenylalanine, the CDR3 is 14 residues long. Kept here is only the CDR3 DNA, which spans 42 bases and is read in frame from base 1. CDR1 is given as MNHEY and CDR2 as SVGAGI, both from the germline V gene. Library preparation employed 5' RACE. Sequencer: Illumina HiSeq 2000. Template switching added a universal primer binding site, and the final cDNA carried a unique molecular identifier that allowed TCR cDNA molecules to be counted accurately. First-strand cDNA for TCR alpha and beta chains was synthesized from specific primers in the conserved constant-segment region. To control for contamination, every cDNA library carried two barcodes: a SMART-Mk sample barcode plus Illumina barcodes. TruSeq adapter sequences and Illumina sample barcodes were added in two successive PCR steps. The Illumina HiSeq platform was used with custom primers to sequence TCR alpha and beta cDNA libraries. The source study handled its data this way. Unique molecular identifiers were extracted from raw reads with MiGEC, and CDR3 positions were determined with MiXCR. For each individual, recombination models were inferred using an EM algorithm with the repgenHMM and IGoR tools. The analysis of shared clonotypes was done with the tcR package in R, with sharing normalized by the product of cloneset sizes. To study raw recombination without the effects of thymic and clonal selection, out-of-frame nonproductive sequences were analyzed. TCRdb handled the public reads itself, with Q25 trimming in fastp and clone calling in MiXCR, and kept productive beta chains. Identical CDR3 proteins give one entry, which carries the most common genes and DNA. Clone size and V and J calls follow TCRdb, not the original study. This sample is represented by around 370,000 distinct CDR3 sequences; around 9.7% of them were singletons. The top ten hold 7.5% to 9.5% of the sample.

Notes on this clonotype: No antigen is known for it. No base-level quality is on record; no much larger clone is a single base apart.

Every donor in the study was a healthy Caucasian. The study also sequenced three unrelated non-twin adults: a male aged 18 to 29, a male aged 50 to 60 and a female aged 50 to 60. Using Miltenyi CD45RO+ enrichment and human naive T-cell isolation kits, memory (CD45RO+) and naive T cells were isolated from PBMC. The source is a woman aged 50 to 60 in good health. The sequence links TRBV6-5 to TRBJ1-2, with no confidently assigned D gene. The sequencing input was naive T cells sorted from blood. The cell subset or site tag for this specimen amounts to: cells isolated with a human naive T-cell isolation kit. The CDR3 loop reads CASSDWKNGYGYTF. The DNA reads TGTGCCAGCAGCGACTGGAAAAATGGCTATGGCTACACCTTC.